This is a list of T cell receptor beta chains from one sample in a study of CD8 T cells in ankylosing spondylitis. TCRdb independently ran MiXCR on the 5' RACE reads; one entry per CDR3 protein. The repertoire consists of 300,000 to 400,000 distinct CDR3 sequences, with roughly 20% occurring once and the leading ten covering about an eighth. The sequenced sample consisted of blood, either unsorted or a sorted T cell fraction (not recorded which). Receptors originate from a male donor with ankylosing spondylitis or in good health (not recorded which). The CDR3 runs from the conserved cysteine through the conserved F or W. Each record gives: CDR3 protein, V gene, J gene.

CASSVWGGGYNEQFF,TRBV9,TRBJ2-1
CASREVESTDTQYF,TRBV12-3/TRBV12-4,TRBJ2-3
CASSVPGGGEQYF,TRBV10-2,TRBJ2-7
CASSQAPSGGSYEQYF,TRBV7-9,TRBJ2-7
CASSSPPGLAGGRTDTQYF,TRBV11-2,TRBJ2-3
CASSNIQGSGEAFF,TRBV19,TRBJ1-1
CASSEWTGSPTEAFF,TRBV25-1,TRBJ1-1
CASSRDISYEQYF,TRBV5-1,TRBJ2-7
CASSLGGRAIDTQYF,TRBV7-2,TRBJ2-3
CASSLVADSPYEQYF,TRBV5-5,TRBJ2-7
CASSLMSGRGFF,TRBV7-3,TRBJ2-1
CASSREGKSDEQFF,TRBV12-3/TRBV12-4,TRBJ2-1
CAFRPSGANVLTF,TRBV30,TRBJ2-6
CASSYLDYPSSGANVLTF,TRBV11-2,TRBJ2-6
CASSPNGGPGEQYF,TRBV6-1,TRBJ2-7
CALLGPGELFF,TRBV30,TRBJ2-2
CASSQGSEPDLIETQYF,TRBV4-1,TRBJ2-5
CASSLLVQYF,TRBV11-2,TRBJ2-7
CASSQDGSSGANVLTF,TRBV4-1,TRBJ2-6
CASSKYYEQYF,TRBV5-6,TRBJ2-7
CASSLGTMAEQYF,TRBV11-2,TRBJ2-7
CASSSIGGAGETQYF,TRBV7-3,TRBJ2-5
CASSHLSGTTYNEQFF,TRBV3-1,TRBJ2-1
CASSFSVATEQFF,TRBV12-3/TRBV12-4,TRBJ2-1
CASSPFRQGTHEQYF,TRBV27,TRBJ2-7